This T cell receptor (beta chain) was identified in a study of blood T cell repertoires in COVID-19. For the study at large: From the United States, Italy and Spain came samples of acute and convalescent COVID-19. The cDNA or gDNA used as material had been derived from T cells, B-cell-depleted T cells, or PBMCs.

Original processing notes: Estimation of nucleated cell counts relied on the amplification of reference gene primers. Sequenced by immunoSEQ multiplex PCR; TCRdb stores in-frame clones only, minus some. The D gene and trimming were derived from the DNA, and the V and J assignments and clone size from that table. The table includes around 47,000 clones, roughly 63% detected once. This CDR3 is 14 amino acids long. Trimming removed 4 bases at V and 1 base at J, with 9 bases between. Looked up from germline, CDR1 is ENHRY and CDR2 is SYGVKD. The chain links TRBV10-3 to TRBJ2-3, with D perhaps matching TRBD1 (6 bases). This receptor was identified in an elderly man with acute or convalescent COVID-19. The sample comprised peripheral blood. In DNA, the CDR3 is TGTGCCATCAGTGGCTCAGGGGGCACAGATACGCAGTATTTT. It encodes CAISGSGGTDTQYF.